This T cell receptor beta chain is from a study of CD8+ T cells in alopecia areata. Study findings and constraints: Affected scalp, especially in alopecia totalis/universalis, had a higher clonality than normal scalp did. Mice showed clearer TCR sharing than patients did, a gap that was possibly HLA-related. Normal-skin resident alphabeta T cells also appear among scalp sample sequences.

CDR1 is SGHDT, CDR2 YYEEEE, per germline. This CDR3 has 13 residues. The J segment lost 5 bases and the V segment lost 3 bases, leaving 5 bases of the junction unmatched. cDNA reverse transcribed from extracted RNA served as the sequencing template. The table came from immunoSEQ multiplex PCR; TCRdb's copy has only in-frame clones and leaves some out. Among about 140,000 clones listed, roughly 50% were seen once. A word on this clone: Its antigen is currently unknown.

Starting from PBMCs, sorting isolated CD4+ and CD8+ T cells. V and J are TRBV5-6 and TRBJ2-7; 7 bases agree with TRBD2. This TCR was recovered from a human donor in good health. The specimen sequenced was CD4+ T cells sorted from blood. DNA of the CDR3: TGTGCCAGCAGCTGGGGGAGGGGAAACGAGCAGTACTTC. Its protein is CASSWGRGNEQYF.